Presented here are 4 T cell receptor beta chains from one specimen sequenced in a study of blood T cell repertoires in COVID-19. Some clones are missing from TCRdb's copy, which holds only in-frame ones; the method was immunoSEQ multiplex PCR. The sample includes hundreds of thousands of clones, 88% of them seen just once. The sequenced material came from PBMCs or T cells enriched from blood (not recorded which). The receptors originated from a woman aged 55-70 years who had recovered from COVID-19.

The CDR3 reads CASSRLAGPAETQYF. CDR3 DNA: TGCGCCAGCAGCCGGCTAGCGGGTCCGGCGGAGACCCAGTACTTC. The chain couples TRBV5-1 to TRBJ2-5; the match to TRBD2 covers 8 bases. The CDR3 extends over 15 amino acids. Trimming took 4 bases from V and 5 from J; bases not matched to a gene: 10. Germline CDR1 reads SGHRS; CDR2 reads YFSETQ.

This clone was seen a single time. The rearrangement uses TRBV7-6 and TRBJ2-1, with a weak D call TRBD1 (5 bases). CDR3 length equals 13 residues. The germline V and J ends were trimmed by 2 bases and 7 bases, with 9 bases remaining between them. Germline CDR1 SGHVS, CDR2 FNYEAQ. This CDR3 reads CASSLLGANEQFF. DNA for the CDR3: TGTGCCAGCAGCTTATTAGGGGCTAATGAGCAGTTCTTC.

The rearrangement joins TRBV15 to TRBJ1-5; 9 bases are shared with TRBD1. CDR1 is LNHNV and CDR2 is YYDKDF in the germline V gene (reference sequence). The CDR3 sequence is 16 residues long. The trim removed 3 bases at V and 4 bases at J, leaving 7 bases unmatched. The CDR3 reads CATSSEGQGINQPQHF. Written as DNA, the CDR3 is TGTGCCACCAGCAGTGAGGGACAGGGAATAAATCAGCCCCAGCATTTT.

Note on this clone: This sample includes further DNA sequences coding for the same CDR3. The chain is built from TRBV5-1 and TRBJ2-5; perhaps TRBD2 as D (6 bases). The germline V gene has CDR1 SGHRS and CDR2 YFSETQ. The V end lost 2 bases, the J end lost 1 base, and 12 bases lay between the germline ends. The CDR3 consists of 15 residues. The CDR3 loop is CASSFSGGTQETQYF. DNA for the CDR3: TGCGCCAGCAGCTTCAGCGGAGGGACCCAAGAGACCCAGTACTTC.